A single sample gave rise to the 4 T cell receptor beta chains below, sequenced in a study of blood T cells in healthy people across ages. For the second PCR, which ran for about 6 to 11 cycles, a sample-barcoded 5' primer and a J-beta primer mix were used. TCRdb re-derived calls from the 5' RACE reads in MiXCR, one entry per CDR3 protein. The data show 1.5 million to 2 million distinct CDR3 sequences, about 50% seen once. Input material: blood. The receptors derive from a woman between 35 and 50 years old in good health.

This chain links TRBV20-1 with TRBJ2-4; D is undetermined. Germline V gene data show CDR1 as DFQATT and CDR2 as SNEGSKA (reference sequence). V was clipped by 5 bases and J by 6 bases, with 8 bases between them. The length of the CDR3 is 11 residues. CDR3 nucleotide sequence: TGCAGTGCTTACGACTCAAACATTCAGTACTTC. This codes for CSAYDSNIQYF.

The chain is built from TRBV28 and TRBJ1-5; no definite D call. Germline V lookup: CDR1 MDHEN, CDR2 SYDVKM. This CDR3 contains 13 residues. The V end lost 7 bases, the J end lost 3 bases, and 10 bases lay between the germline ends. CDR3 sequence: CASTSGDNQPQHF. DNA of the CDR3: TGTGCCAGCACCAGCGGAGACAATCAGCCCCAGCATTTT.

This clonotype has only a few counts. This sequence joins TRBV24-1 and TRBJ2-5; TRBD2 aligns across 8 bases. The CDR3 is made up of 15 amino acids. Per germline, CDR1 KGHDR and CDR2 SFDVKD. Unmatched junction bases numbered 7, after V lost 3 bases and J lost 5 bases. The CDR3, as DNA: TGTGCCACCAGTGATCCCGGGAGGGGTCAGGAGACCCAGTACTTC. Encoded protein: CATSDPGRGQETQYF.

This clonotype was detected only a few times. The V and J genes are TRBV7-2 and TRBJ2-6, with a tentative D call TRBD2 (5 bases). CDR1 SGHTA and CDR2 FQGNSA come from the germline V gene. V was cut by 5 bases and J by 0 bases, with 14 bases left in between. The CDR3 extends over 17 amino acids. The CDR3 nucleotides read TGTGCCAGCAGCGATCAGGTTCGGGACTCTGGGGCCAACGTCCTGACTTTC. Protein: CASSDQVRDSGANVLTF.